The next 5 T cell receptor beta chains were all read from a single sample in a study of blood T cell repertoires in COVID-19. Data came from immunoSEQ multiplex PCR; TCRdb stores just in-frame clones and leaves some out. Of roughly 68,000 clones in the sample, around 80% were seen once. The material sequenced was peripheral blood. Receptor source: a human donor in a cohort sampled during active COVID-19.

The chain employs TRBV2 and TRBJ2-5; perhaps TRBD1 as D (5 bases). Trimming took 11 bases from V and 5 from J, leaving 12 bases between them. The CDR3 extends over 11 amino acids. Germline assignment: CDR1 SNHLY and CDR2 FYNNEI. The CDR3 sequence is CALGAGETQYF. For the CDR3, the DNA is TGTGCCCTTGGGGCAGGGGAGACCCAGTACTTC.

This chain links TRBV6-2 or TRBV6-3 with TRBJ2-7, with 7 bases lining up with TRBD1. Germline CDR1 and CDR2: MNHEY and SVGEGT. Trimming at V came to 6 bases and at J to 5 bases, leaving 13 bases not matched to a gene. This CDR3 comprises 15 residues. The CDR3 region has the DNA TGTGCCAGCAGCTTCCGGGACAGCCAGGCGGACGAGCAGTACTTC. Its protein product is CASSFRDSQADEQYF.

The rearrangement joins TRBV18 to TRBJ2-7; TRBD2 matches 8 bases. V lost 3 bases, J lost 3 bases, and 4 bases stayed unmatched. Germline CDR1 KGHSH, CDR2 LQKENI. The CDR3 covers 14 residues. CDR3 coding DNA: TGTGCCAGCTCACCCCAAGCGGGAGTCTACGAGCAGTACTTC. This sequence encodes CASSPQAGVYEQYF.

The J gene is TRBJ2-5, the V gene TRBV7-2; TRBD1 aligns across 9 bases. The germline V gene encodes CDR1 SGHTA and CDR2 FQGNSA. Germline trimming cut 2 bases from V and 2 bases from J; bases unmatched to any gene: 6. The CDR3 spans 16 residues. As DNA, the CDR3 is TGTGCCAGCAGCTTATTGGGACAGGGCTTACAAGAGACCCAGTACTTC. Amino acids: CASSLLGQGLQETQYF.

The rearrangement links TRBV5-4 to TRBJ2-2; D unresolved. There are 12 residues in the CDR3. Germline loops: CDR1 SGHNT, CDR2 YYREEE (reference sequence). V shed 0 bases and J shed 7 bases, with 4 bases lying between them. In DNA form, the CDR3 reads TGTGCCAGCAGCTTGGCCAGCGGGGAGCTGTTTTTT. Translation gives CASSLASGELFF.